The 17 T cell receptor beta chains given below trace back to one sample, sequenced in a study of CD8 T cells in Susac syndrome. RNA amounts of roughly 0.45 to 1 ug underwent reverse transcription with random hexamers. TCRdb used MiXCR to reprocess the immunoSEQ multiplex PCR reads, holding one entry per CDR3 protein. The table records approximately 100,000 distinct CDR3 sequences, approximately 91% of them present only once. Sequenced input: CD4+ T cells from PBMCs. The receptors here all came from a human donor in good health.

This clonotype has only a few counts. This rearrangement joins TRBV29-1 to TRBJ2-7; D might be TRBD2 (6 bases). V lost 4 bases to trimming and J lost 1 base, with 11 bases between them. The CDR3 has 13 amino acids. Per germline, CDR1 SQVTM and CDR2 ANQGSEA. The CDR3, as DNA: TGCAGCGTTGGGAGGGCCTTGTCCTACGAGCAGTACTTC. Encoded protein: CSVGRALSYEQYF.

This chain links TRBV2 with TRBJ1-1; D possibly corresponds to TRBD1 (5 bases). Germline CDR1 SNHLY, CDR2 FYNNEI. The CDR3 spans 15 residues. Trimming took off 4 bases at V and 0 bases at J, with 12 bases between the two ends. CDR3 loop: CASSGRVGVNTEAFF. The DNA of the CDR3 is TGTGCCAGCAGTGGCAGGGTGGGGGTGAACACTGAAGCTTTCTTT.

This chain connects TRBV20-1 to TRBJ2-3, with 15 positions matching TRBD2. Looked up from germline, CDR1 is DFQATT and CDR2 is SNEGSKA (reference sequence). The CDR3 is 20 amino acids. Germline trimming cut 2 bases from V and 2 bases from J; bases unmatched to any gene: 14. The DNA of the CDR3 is TGCAGTGCTAGACGAACGCCGGGACTAGCGGGAGGCCCTAACACAGATACGCAGTATTTT. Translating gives CSARRTPGLAGGPNTDTQYF.

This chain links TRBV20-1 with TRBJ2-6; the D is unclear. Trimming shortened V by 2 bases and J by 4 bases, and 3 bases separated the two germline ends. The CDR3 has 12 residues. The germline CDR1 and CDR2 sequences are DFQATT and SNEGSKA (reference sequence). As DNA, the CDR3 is TGCAGTGCTAGACCAGGGGCCAACGTCCTGACTTTC. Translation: CSARPGANVLTF.

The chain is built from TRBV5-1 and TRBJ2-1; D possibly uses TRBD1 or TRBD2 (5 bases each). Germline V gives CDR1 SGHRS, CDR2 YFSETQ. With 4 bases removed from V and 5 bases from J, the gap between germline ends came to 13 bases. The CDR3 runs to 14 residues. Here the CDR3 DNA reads TGCGCCAGCAGCCCCGAGGGGAGAAACAATGAGCAGTTCTTC. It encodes CASSPEGRNNEQFF. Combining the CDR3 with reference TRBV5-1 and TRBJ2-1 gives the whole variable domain KAGVTQTPRYLIKTRGQQVTLSCSPISGHRSVSWYQQTPGQGLQFLFEYFSETQRNKGNFPGRFSGRQFSNSRSEMNVSTLELGDSALYLCASSPEGRNNEQFFGPGTRLTVL.

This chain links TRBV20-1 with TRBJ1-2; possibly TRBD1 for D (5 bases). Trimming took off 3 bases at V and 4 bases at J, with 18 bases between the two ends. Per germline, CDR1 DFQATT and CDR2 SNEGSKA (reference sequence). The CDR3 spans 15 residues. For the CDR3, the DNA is TGCAGTGCTAGGGGGCGTCCAGGGAGTACCTATGGCTACACCTTC. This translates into CSARGRPGSTYGYTF.

In DNA, the CDR3 is TGTGCCAGCAGCTCGGAAACAGGGTTGGTGGGTCAGCCCCAGCATTTT. Its protein is CASSSETGLVGQPQHF. The genes are TRBV7-9 and TRBJ1-5; D perhaps matches TRBD1 (6 bases). Germline V gene data show CDR1 as SEHNR and CDR2 as FQNEAQ (reference sequence). CDR3 length: 16 amino acids. The V and J ends lost 4 bases and 6 bases respectively, with 19 bases between them.

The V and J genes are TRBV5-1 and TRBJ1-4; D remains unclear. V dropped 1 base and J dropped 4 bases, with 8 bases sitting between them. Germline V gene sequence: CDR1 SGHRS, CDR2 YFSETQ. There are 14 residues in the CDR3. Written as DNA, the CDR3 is TGCGCCAGCAGCTTGTACGAGATTAATGAAAAACTGTTTTTT. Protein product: CASSLYEINEKLFF.

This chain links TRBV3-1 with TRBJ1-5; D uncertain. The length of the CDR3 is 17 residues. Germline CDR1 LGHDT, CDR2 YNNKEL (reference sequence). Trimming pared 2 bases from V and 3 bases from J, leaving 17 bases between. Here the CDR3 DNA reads TGTGCCAGCAGCCAAAACAGTCTTGGACGGCCCAATCAGCCCCAGCATTTT. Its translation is CASSQNSLGRPNQPQHF.

CDR3 DNA sequence: TGTGCCAGCAGCACCGGGACAGGGGGCTTTGAGACCCAGTACTTC. Protein product: CASSTGTGGFETQYF. V gene TRBV12-3 or TRBV12-4 combines with J gene TRBJ2-5; 12 bases map to TRBD1. V lost 6 bases to trimming and J lost 5 bases; unmatched junction nucleotides: 7. CDR3 length equals 15 residues.

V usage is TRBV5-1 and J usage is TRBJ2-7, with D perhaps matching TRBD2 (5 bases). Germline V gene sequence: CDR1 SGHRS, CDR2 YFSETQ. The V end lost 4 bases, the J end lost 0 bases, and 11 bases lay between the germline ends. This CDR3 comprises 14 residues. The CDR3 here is CASSAGLFSYEQYF. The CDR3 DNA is TGCGCCAGCAGCGCAGGACTTTTCTCCTACGAGCAGTACTTC.

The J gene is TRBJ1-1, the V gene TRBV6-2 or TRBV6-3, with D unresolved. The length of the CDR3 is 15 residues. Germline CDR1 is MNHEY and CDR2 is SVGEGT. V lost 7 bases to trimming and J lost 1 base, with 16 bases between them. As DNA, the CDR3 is TGTGCCAGCAATGTTCCTGGGCTCGAGAACACTGAAGCTTTCTTT. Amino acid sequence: CASNVPGLENTEAFF.

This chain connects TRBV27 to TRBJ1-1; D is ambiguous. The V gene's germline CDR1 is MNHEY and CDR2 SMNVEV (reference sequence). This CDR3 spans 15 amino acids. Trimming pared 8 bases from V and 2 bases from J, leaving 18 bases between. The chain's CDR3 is CASALNSGANTEAFF. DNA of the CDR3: TGTGCCAGCGCCTTGAACTCGGGAGCCAACACTGAAGCTTTCTTT.

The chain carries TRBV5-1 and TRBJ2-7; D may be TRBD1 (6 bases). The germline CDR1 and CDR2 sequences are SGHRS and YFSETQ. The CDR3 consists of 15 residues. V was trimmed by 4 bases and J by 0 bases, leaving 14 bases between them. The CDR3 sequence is CASSEPGQGSYEQYF. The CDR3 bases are TGCGCCAGCAGCGAACCGGGACAAGGCTCCTACGAGCAGTACTTC.

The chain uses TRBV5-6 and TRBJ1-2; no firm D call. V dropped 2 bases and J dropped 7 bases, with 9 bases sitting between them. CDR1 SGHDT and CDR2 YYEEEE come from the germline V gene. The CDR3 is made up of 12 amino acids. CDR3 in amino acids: CASSLASSGYTF. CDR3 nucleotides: TGTGCCAGCAGCTTAGCTTCGAGTGGCTACACCTTC.

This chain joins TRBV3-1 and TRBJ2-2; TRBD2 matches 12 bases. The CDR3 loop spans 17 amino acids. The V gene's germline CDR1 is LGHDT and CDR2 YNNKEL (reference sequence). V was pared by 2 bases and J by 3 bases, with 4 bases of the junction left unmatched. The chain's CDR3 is CASSQTTSGSYTGELFF. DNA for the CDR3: TGTGCCAGCAGCCAAACGACTAGCGGGAGCTACACCGGGGAGCTGTTTTTT.

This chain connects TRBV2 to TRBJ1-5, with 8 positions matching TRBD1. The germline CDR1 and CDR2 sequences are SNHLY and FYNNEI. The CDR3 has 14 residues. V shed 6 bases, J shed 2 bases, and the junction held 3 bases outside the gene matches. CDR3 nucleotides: TGTGCCAGCAGCGTACAGGGGGGCAATCAGCCCCAGCATTTT. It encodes CASSVQGGNQPQHF.